These 2 T cell receptor beta chains were sequenced from one sample in a study of T-cell memory formation after mild COVID-19. One entry per CDR3 protein, called by TCRdb with MiXCR from the 5' RACE reads. This table holds roughly 140,000 distinct CDR3 sequences, 13% to 15% found once. The sequencing input was PBMCs or a T cell subset sorted from them (not recorded which). Receptors were obtained from an adult woman who had mild COVID-19 (a few samples of this study predate the infection). Cell type and time point are not known.

Many counts were recorded for this clonotype. This chain connects TRBV2 to TRBJ2-3, with no clear D. CDR3 length: 12 residues. Germline loops: CDR1 SNHLY, CDR2 FYNNEI. Trimming cost V 7 bases and J 0 bases, with 5 bases left between them. The CDR3 sequence is CASIASTDTQYF. Here the CDR3 DNA reads TGTGCCAGCATCGCCAGCACAGATACGCAGTATTTT.

In this sample, this clonotype turned up a few times. CDR3 residues: CASSLIGAAQETQYF. In nucleotides, the CDR3 is TGTGCCAGCAGCTTAATTGGGGCAGCGCAAGAGACCCAGTACTTC. V and J are TRBV7-3 and TRBJ2-5, with D possibly being TRBD1 (5 bases). V was shortened by 1 base and J by 2 bases, with 11 bases between the two germline ends. The germline CDR1 and CDR2 sequences are SGHTA and FQGTGA. The CDR3 consists of 15 residues.